This T cell receptor (beta chain) was retrieved from a study of siplizumab effects on memory and regulatory T cells. Study-wide context: The mixed lymphocyte reactions, run in pairs, contained siplizumab at approximately 1 ug/mL or no drug.

Points on this clone: Antigen: not known. This specimen includes other DNA sequences encoding the same CDR3.

The authors cocultured the mixed lymphocyte reaction cells at 37 degrees C for about six days. Generated by immunoSEQ multiplex PCR, the TCRdb table keeps only in-frame clones and is missing some. The sample carries around 13,000 clones, 40% recorded once. Germline CDR1 is SEHNR and CDR2 is FQNEAQ (reference sequence). The CDR3 is 15 residues long. The junction had 5 bases not matched to a gene; V was cut back by 4 bases and J by 3 bases. Study-wide points: The authors could not assign a naive or memory phenotype to roughly 80-95% of proliferating CD4+ or CD8+ clones.

The V call is TRBV7-9, the J call TRBJ2-3; TRBD1 matches 9 bases. This TCR was recovered from a human donor in good health; the cells came from an allogeneic mixed lymphocyte reaction. Input material: CFSE-low (dividing) CD8+ T cells sorted from an allogeneic mixed lymphocyte reaction. The CDR3 is CASSSTGGETDTQYF. CDR3 sequence (DNA): TGTGCCAGCAGCTCGACAGGGGGGGAGACAGATACGCAGTATTTT.